The subject of this entry is one TCR beta chain. What it binds is not known. Repertoires were generated with immunoSEQ multiplex PCR, while TCRdb's copy carries only in-frame clones and drops some. Of 10,000 to 15,000 clones in the sample, 75% to 90% are singletons; the top ten hold more than 0.4%. There was relapse after autologous stem cell transplantation in every patient, and there was variation in brentuximab vedotin exposure. Purification of CD4+ T cells from thawed PBMCs was performed via magnetic negative selection. This sample is drawn from a study of PD-1 blockade in classical Hodgkin lymphoma. Across the whole study: The patients were dosed with nivolumab 3 mg/kg, infused intravenously every 2 weeks.

Study-wide points: Patients were excluded if nivolumab began under 1 year after ASCT (the autologous transplant). While CD8+ TCR diversity did not rise significantly by C4D1, CD4+ TCR diversity did.

The germline gives CDR1 MRHNA, CDR2 SNTAGT. V lost 9 bases to trimming and J lost 1 base, with 15 bases between them. CDR3 length: 14 residues. The rearrangement links TRBV6-4 to TRBJ1-2; D is uncertain. This receptor was identified in a human donor with classical Hodgkin lymphoma. The specimen was CD4+ T cells from blood, collected at baseline. CDR3 protein: CARRNKQSNYGYTF. In DNA form, the CDR3 reads TGTGCCAGGAGAAATAAACAAAGTAACTATGGCTACACCTTC.